What follows is one T cell receptor beta chain and its context. Its antigen specificity is not known. No quality values exist for individual bases; no much larger clone is one base distant. The entry originates in a study of T cell responses to AZD1222 COVID-19 vaccine (dated by TCRdb to the early 2020s). In terms of the full investigation: A total of around 240 trial participants underwent TCR sequencing, of whom about 210 had received two doses of AZD1222 and some 26 had received two doses of the MenACWY control vaccine. Trial participants were enrolled into age subgroups of 18-55, 56-69 and 70-plus years, which contained approximately 150, 28 and 58 TCR-sequenced participants, respectively. Here is what the overall study found, with its caveats: Participants were mostly white British and included more females than males, and it was suggested by the authors that clonal diversity may have been underestimated. In the small 56-69-year group, the increase in depth fell short of significance, most likely because of low power. After two AZD1222 doses, both the breadth and the depth of spike-specific TCRs were significantly higher than at day 0 and than in MenACWY recipients. Reportedly, close to half of the unique spike-specific TCRs recognized epitopes lying outside the regions that are mutated in the B.1.351 and B.1.1.7 variants. Conclusions about previously exposed vaccinees are limited, since just 6 or 7 AZD1222 recipients were seropositive for SARS-CoV-2 at baseline. Because no day 14 peak-response samples were available, the repertoires could be characterized only after the peak T cell response. Vaccine-associated CD4 TCRs spanned the whole spike protein, with dominant responses in regions 160-218 and 743-854.

This sample's time point label indicates: about 28 days (+/-7) after the second vaccine dose. The label giving this sample's treatment or condition can be read as: meningococcal conjugate vaccine given as trial control. Samples from vaccinated people were obtained from the UK trials COV001 and COV002, which included a single-blind randomized controlled phase 2/3 trial of AZD1222 (ChAdOx1 nCoV-19) in healthy adults. For TCRbeta chain sequencing, PBMC samples were collected from trial participants at day 0 and at day 28 after the second dose. The CDR3 regions of human TCRbeta chains were analyzed by immunosequencing. In the source study's methods: Repertoire TCRs were matched against a reference library of SARS-CoV-2-specific TCRs generated with the MIRA antigen-specificity platform. Breadth meant the fraction of unique TCRs that were SARS-CoV-2-associated, whereas depth meant the fraction of total T cells that were SARS-CoV-2-associated. Each spike-specific TCR was assigned to its reactive spike region and to a CD4 or CD8 class using the MIRA data. Log10-transformed breadth and depth values were compared by one-way ANOVA with Sidak's multiple comparisons tests. TCRdb mirrors the immuneACCESS table, restricted to in-frame sequences. Some clones are absent from its copies; in checked studies, under half trace to an unresolved V gene, and the reason for the others is unknown. V and J calls and clone size are as listed in that table; D and trimming were resolved from the DNA. The sample data list 200,000 to 250,000 clones, and approximately 94% of these were observed just once. Approximately 1.5% of the sample belongs to the ten largest clones.

After removal of 3 bases from V and 11 bases from J, the junction retains 11 bases not matched to a gene. Sequences DFQATT (CDR1) and SNEGSKA (CDR2) are obtained from the germline V gene (reference sequence). The CDR3 goes from the cysteine to the phenylalanine over 13 residues. The entry retains the CDR3 DNA only, 39 bases that are in frame from base 1. Specimen: peripheral blood, collected 28 days after the second dose of the MenACWY control vaccine. This clonotype was obtained from an adult who received the MenACWY meningococcal vaccine as a control. This chain joins TRBV20-1 to TRBJ1-1, with 8 middle bases fitting TRBD1. The nucleotides are TGCAGTGCTAGTCTAACAGGGGGACGACAGGCTTTCTTT. The encoded protein is CSASLTGGRQAFF.